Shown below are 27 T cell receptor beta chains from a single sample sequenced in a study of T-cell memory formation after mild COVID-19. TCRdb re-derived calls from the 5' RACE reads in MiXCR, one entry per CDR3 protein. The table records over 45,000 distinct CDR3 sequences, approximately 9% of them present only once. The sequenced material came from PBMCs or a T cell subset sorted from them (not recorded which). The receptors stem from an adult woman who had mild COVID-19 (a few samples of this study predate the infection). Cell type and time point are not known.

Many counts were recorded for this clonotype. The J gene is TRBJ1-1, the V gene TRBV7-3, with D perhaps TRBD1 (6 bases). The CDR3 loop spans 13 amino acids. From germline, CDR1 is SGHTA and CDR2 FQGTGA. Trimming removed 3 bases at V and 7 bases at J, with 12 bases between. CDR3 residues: CASSFSRGGEAFF. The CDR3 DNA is TGTGCCAGCAGCTTCTCCAGGGGAGGTGAAGCTTTCTTT.

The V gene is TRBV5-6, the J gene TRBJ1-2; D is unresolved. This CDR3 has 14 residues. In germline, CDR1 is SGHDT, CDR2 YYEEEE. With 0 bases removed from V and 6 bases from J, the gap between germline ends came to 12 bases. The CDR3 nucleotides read TGTGCCAGCAGCTTGGAAAGCCTCTGGGATGGCTACACCTTC. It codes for CASSLESLWDGYTF.

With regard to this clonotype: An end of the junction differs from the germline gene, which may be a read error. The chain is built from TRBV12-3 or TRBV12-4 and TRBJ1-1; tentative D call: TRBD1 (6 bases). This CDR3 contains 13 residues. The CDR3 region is CACSLTGYTEAFF. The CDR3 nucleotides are TGTGCCTGCAGTTTAACAGGGTACACTGAAGCTTTCTTT.

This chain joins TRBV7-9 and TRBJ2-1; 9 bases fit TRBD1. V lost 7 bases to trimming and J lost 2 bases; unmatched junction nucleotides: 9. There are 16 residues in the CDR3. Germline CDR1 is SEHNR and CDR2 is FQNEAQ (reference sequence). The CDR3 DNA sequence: TGTGCCAGCAACCTTGACACAGGGGGCGCCTACAATGAGCAGTTCTTC. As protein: CASNLDTGGAYNEQFF.

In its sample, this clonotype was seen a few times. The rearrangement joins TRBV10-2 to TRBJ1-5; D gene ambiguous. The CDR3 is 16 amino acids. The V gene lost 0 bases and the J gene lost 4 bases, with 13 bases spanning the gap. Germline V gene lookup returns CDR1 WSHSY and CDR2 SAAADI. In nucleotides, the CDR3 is TGCGCCAGCAGTGAGTCCATGGGGTCACTAAATCAGCCCCAGCATTTT. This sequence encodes CASSESMGSLNQPQHF.

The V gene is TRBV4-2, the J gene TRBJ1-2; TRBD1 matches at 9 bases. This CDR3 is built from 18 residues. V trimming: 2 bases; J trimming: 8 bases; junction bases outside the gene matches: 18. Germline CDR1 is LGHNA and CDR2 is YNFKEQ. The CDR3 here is CASSQPTLRDRALWGYTF. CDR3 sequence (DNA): TGTGCCAGCAGCCAACCCACCCTACGGGACAGGGCCCTTTGGGGCTACACCTTC.

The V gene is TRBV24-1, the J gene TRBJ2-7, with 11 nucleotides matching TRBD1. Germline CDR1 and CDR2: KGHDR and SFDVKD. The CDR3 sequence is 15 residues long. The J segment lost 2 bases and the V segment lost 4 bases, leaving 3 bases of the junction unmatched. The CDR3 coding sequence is TGTGCCACCAGTGACCCGGGACAGGGGGCCTACGAGCAGTACTTC. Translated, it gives CATSDPGQGAYEQYF.

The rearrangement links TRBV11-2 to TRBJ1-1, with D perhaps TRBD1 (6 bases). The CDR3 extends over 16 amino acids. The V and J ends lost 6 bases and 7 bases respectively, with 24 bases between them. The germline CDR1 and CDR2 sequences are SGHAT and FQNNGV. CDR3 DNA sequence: TGTGCCAGCAGAAGGGGGGGGCGCGGTCCTCAAGGTGAAGCTTTCTTT. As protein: CASRRGGRGPQGEAFF.

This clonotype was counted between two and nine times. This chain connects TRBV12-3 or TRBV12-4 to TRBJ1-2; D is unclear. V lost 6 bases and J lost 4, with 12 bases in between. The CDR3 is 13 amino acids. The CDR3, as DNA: TGTGCCAGCAGCATACACGGAGGCTATGGCTACACCTTC. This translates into CASSIHGGYGYTF.

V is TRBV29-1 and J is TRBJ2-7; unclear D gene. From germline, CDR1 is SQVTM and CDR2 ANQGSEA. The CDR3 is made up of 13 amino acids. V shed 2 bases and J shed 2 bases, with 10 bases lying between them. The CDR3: CSVECPGPYEQYF. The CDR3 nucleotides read TGCAGCGTTGAATGCCCGGGCCCCTACGAGCAGTACTTC.

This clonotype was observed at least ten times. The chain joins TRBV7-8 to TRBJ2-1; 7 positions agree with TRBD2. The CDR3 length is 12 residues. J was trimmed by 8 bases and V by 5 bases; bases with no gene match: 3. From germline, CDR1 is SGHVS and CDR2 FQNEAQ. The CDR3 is CASSPSGDEQFF. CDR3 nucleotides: TGTGCCAGCAGCCCTAGCGGCGATGAGCAGTTCTTC.

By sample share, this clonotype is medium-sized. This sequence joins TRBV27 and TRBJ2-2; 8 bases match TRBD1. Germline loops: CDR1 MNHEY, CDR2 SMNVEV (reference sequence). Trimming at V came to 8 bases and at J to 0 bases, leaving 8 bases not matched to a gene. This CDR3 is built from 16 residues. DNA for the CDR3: TGTGCCAGCTCCGAACCGGACAGGGCGAACACCGGGGAGCTGTTTTTT. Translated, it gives CASSEPDRANTGELFF.

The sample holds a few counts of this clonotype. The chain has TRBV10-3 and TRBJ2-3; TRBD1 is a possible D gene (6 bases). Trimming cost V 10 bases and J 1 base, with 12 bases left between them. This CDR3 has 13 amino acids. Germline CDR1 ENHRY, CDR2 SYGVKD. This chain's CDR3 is CATKDRGTDTQYF. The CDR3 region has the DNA TGTGCCACCAAGGACAGAGGCACAGATACGCAGTATTTT.

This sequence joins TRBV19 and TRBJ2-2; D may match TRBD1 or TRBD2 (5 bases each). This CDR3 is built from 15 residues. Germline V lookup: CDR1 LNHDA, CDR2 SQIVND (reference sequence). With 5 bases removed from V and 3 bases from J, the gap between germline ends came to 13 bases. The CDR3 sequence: CASSVRDPYTGELFF. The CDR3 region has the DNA TGTGCCAGTAGTGTCCGGGACCCCTACACCGGGGAGCTGTTTTTT.

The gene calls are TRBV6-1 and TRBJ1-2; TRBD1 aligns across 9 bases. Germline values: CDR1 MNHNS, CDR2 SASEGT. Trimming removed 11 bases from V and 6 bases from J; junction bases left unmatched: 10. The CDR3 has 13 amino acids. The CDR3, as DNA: TGTGCCGGACACAGGGACAGGGAAAATGGCTACACCTTC. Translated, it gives CAGHRDRENGYTF.

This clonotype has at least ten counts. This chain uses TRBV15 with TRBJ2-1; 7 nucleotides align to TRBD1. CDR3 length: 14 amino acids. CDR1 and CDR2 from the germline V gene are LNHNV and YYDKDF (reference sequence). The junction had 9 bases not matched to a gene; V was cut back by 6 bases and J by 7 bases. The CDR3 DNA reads TGTGCCACCAGGAACGGGACAGTTAGGAATGAGCAGTTCTTC. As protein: CATRNGTVRNEQFF.

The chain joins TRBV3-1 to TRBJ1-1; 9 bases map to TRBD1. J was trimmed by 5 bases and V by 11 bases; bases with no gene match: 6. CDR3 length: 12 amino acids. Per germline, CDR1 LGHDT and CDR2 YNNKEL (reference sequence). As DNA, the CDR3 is TGTGCCGCCAGACAGGGGGGGACTGAAGCTTTCTTT. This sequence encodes CAARQGGTEAFF.

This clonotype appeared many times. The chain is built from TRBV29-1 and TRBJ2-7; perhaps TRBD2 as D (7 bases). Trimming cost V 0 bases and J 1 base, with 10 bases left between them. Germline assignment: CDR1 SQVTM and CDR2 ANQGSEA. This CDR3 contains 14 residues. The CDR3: CSVEDGRGSYEQYF. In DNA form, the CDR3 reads TGCAGCGTTGAAGATGGGAGGGGGTCCTACGAGCAGTACTTC.

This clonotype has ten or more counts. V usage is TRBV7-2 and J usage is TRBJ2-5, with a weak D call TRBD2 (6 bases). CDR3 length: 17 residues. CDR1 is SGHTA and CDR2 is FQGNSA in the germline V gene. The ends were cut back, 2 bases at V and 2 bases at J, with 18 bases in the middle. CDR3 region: CASSLRVGGNPQETQYF. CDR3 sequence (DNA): TGTGCCAGCAGCTTAAGGGTGGGAGGAAACCCTCAAGAGACCCAGTACTTC.

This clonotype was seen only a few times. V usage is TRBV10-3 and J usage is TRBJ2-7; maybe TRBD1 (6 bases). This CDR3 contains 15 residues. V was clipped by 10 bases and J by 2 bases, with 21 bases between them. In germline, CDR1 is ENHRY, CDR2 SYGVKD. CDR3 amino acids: CATMGRRTEAYEQYF. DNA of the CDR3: TGTGCCACGATGGGGCGTCGGACAGAGGCCTACGAGCAGTACTTC.

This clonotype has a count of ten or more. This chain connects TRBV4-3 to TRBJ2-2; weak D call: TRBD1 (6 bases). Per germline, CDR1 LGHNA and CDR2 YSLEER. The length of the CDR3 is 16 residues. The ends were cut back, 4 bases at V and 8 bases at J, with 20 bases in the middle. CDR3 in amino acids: CASSPNRGRRSGELFF. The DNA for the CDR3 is TGCGCCAGCAGCCCAAATAGGGGGAGACGGTCGGGGGAGCTGTTTTTT.

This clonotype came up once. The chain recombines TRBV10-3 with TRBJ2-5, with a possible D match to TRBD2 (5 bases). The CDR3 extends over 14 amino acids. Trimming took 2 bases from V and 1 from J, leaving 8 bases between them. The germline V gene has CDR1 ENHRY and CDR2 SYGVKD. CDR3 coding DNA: TGTGCCATCAGTGAGCGGGGTGTCCAAGAGACCCAGTACTTC. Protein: CAISERGVQETQYF.

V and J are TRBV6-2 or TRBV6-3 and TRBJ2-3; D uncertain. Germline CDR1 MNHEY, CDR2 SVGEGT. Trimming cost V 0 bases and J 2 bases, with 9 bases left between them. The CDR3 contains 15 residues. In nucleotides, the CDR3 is TGTGCCAGCAGTTACTCCGGCGGATCCACAGATACGCAGTATTTT. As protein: CASSYSGGSTDTQYF.

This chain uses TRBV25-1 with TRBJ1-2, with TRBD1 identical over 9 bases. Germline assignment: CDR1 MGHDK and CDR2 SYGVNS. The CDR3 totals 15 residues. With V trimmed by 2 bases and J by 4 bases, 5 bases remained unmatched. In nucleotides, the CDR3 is TGTGCCAGCAGTGAAGGGATGACAGGGGGCTATGGCTACACCTTC. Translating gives CASSEGMTGGYGYTF.

CDR3 in amino acids: CASSLEGSARRGYTF. The CDR3 DNA reads as TGTGCCAGCAGCTTAGAGGGGTCGGCTAGACGAGGCTACACCTTC. This chain joins TRBV11-2 and TRBJ1-2; D not certain. CDR1 is SGHAT and CDR2 is FQNNGV in the germline V gene. Trimming removed 0 bases from V and 8 bases from J, with 16 bases in between. The CDR3 loop spans 15 amino acids.

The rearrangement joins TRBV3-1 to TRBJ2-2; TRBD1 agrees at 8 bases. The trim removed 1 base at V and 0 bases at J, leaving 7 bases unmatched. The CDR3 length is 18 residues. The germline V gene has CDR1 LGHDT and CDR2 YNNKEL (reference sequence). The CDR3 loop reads CASSQVIGQGSNTGELFF. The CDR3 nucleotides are TGTGCCAGCAGCCAAGTGATTGGACAGGGATCGAACACCGGGGAGCTGTTTTTT.

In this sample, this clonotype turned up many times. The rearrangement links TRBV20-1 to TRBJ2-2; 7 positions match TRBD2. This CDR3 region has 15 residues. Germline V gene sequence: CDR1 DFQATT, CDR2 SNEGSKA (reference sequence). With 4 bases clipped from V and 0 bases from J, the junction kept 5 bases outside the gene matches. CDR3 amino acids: CSAIPRGANTGELFF. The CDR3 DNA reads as TGCAGTGCTATCCCCCGGGGGGCGAACACCGGGGAGCTGTTTTTT.